The entry that follows covers one T cell receptor beta chain sequence. Its specificity is unknown. PCR employed 60 Vbeta and 13 Jbeta primers. Under the authors' procedure: Later reanalysis found around 80 million unique TCR beta chains, around 10 million of them shared. The method was immunoSEQ multiplex PCR; TCRdb's version includes in-frame clones alone and lacks a portion of them. Clone size and the V and J calls come from that table; the DNA yielded D and trimming. The table lists about 110,000 clones, roughly 80% of them singletons. The data derive from a study of cytomegalovirus exposure and HLA in healthy donors. Study as a whole: In an early release, HLA-typed donors contributed tens of millions of unique TCR sequences.

Study-wide findings and caveats: In a later analysis, V- and J-gene trimming of beta chains associated with a DCLRE1C missense variant, replicated independently. Some public TCRs appeared in many individuals, while most sequences were rare.

CDR3 size: 18 residues. V was clipped by 10 bases and J by 1 base; unmatched bases: 15. From germline, CDR1 is LNHDA and CDR2 SQIVND (reference sequence). The chain has TRBV19 and TRBJ2-3; 12 positions agree with TRBD2. The source of this sequence is a man aged 25-40 years in good health and CMV-seropositive. Sequencing was performed on PBMCs. The CDR3 DNA is TGTGCCACCTCACACACTAGCGGGGGGCCAATCGGCACAGATACGCAGTATTTT. Its translation is CATSHTSGGPIGTDTQYF.